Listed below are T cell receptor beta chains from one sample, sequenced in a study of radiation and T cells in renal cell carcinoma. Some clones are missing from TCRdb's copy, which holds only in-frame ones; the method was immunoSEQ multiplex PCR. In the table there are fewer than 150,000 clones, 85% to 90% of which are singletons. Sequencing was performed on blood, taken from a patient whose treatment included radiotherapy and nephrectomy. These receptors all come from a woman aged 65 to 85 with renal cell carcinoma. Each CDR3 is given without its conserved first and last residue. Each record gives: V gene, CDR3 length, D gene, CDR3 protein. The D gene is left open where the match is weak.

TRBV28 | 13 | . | ASSSGTFNTGELF
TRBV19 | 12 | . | ASSIRSENSPLH
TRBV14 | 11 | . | ASSRDVGYEQY
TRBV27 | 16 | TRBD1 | ASSSVGFNRGYNSPLH
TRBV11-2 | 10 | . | ASSLEVAEAF
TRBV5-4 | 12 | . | ASSFPGLATEAF
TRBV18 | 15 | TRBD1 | ASSPLGQGARNTEAF
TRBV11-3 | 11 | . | ASSPGQVYEQY
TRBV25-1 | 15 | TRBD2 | ASSAFRSGGAAGELF
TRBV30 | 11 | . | AWIIVGTDTQY
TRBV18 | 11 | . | ASSPDNWQPQH
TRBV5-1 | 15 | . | ASSPGGPGARNSPLH
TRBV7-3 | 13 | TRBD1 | ASSLTGGARDEQF
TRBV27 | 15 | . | ASSLRGAGAGQRGYT
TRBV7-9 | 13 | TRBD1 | ASSLRGQGQETQY
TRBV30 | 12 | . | AWSPGRGGTEAF
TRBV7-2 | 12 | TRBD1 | ASSPTDRAYGYT
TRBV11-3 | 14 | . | ASSFGAGQGSGELF
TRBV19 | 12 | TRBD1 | ASRDRGLNTEAF
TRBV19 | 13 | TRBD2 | ASSILLAAYNEQF
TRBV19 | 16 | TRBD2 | ASSMGPGVAGGQETQY
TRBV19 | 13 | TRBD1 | ASGKGSGGHGELF
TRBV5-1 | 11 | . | ASSLVPQETQY
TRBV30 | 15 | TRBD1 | AWSPPGQGSGANVLT
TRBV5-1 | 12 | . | ASSLDQNGQPQH
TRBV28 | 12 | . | ASRPLEGSYEQY
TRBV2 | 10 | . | ASRLVGYEQY
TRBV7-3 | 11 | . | ASSLNFQAGYT
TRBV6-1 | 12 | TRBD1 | ASLHRDRSTEAF
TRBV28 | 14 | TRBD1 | ASSLFGQGSNQPQH
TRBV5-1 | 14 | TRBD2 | ASSLSSGGVADTQY
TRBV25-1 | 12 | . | ASSESGRVTEAF
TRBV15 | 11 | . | ATSMQNTGELF
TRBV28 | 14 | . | ASSTPGTKLTYEQY
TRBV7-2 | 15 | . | ASSLGFVGASGETQY
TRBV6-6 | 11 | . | ASRGTTNEKLF
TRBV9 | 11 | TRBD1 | ASSVQGAGEQY
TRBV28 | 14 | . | ASRDVGGRGNQPQH
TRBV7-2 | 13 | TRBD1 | ASSLLGQGAGELF
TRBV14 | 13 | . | ASSQETASYYGYT